Included here is one T cell receptor beta chain sequence, with context. Its antigen is as yet unknown. These data come from a study of cytomegalovirus exposure and HLA in healthy donors. General study results and limits: On later analysis, the bulk of CMV-associated TCR beta chains appeared to be HLA-restricted.

These donors counted as nominally healthy when sampled, but unrecorded immune exposures were likely. 13 Jbeta primers and 60 Vbeta primers were used for the PCR. The assay was immunoSEQ multiplex PCR, and TCRdb's table has in-frame clones only and misses some. The sample contains around 210,000 clones, roughly four fifths of which appear only once. Germline V CDR1 and CDR2: SGHTA, FQGTGA. The CDR3 runs 15 residues. V was cut by 6 bases and J by 1 base, with 15 bases left in between. The sequence derives from a woman aged 40-49 years in good health and CMV-seronegative. The sample comprised PBMCs. The rearrangement links TRBV7-3 to TRBJ2-5, with D perhaps matching TRBD2 (5 bases). The CDR3, as DNA: TGTGCCAGCAGTGCAGCGGTCGGATTCCAAGAGACCCAGTACTTC. Residues: CASSAAVGFQETQYF. Full variable domain (missing parts from reference TRBV7-3 and TRBJ2-5): GAGVSQTPSNKVTEKGKYVELRCDPISGHTALYWYRQSLGQGPEFLIYFQGTGAADDSGLPNDRFFAVRPEGSVSTLKIQRTERGDSAVYLCASSAAVGFQETQYFGPGTRLLVL.